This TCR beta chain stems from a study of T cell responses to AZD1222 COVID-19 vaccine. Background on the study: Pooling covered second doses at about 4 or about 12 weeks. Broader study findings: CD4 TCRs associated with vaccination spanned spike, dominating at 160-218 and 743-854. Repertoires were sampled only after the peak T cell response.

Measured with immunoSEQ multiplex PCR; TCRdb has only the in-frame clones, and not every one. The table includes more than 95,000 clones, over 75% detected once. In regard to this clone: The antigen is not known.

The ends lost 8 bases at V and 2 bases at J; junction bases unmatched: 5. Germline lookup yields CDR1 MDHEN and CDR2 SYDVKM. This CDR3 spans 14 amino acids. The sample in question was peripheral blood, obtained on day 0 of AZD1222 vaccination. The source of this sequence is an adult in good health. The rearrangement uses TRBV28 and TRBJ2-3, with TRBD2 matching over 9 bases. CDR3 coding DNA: TGTGCCAGCCGACTAGCGGATATCACAGATACGCAGTATTTT. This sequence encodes CASRLADITDTQYF.